This is a list of T cell receptor beta chains from one sample in a study of CD8+ T cells in alopecia areata. Profiling relied on immunoSEQ multiplex PCR, and the TCRdb table lists in-frame clones only, not all of them. The table shows over 150,000 clones, with approximately 55% occurring only once. The input for sequencing was CD8+ T cells sorted from blood, taken at week 24, from a patient treated with tofacitinib. These TCRs come from a human donor with alopecia areata. Each CDR3 is given with its conserved first and last residue. The D gene is left open where the match is weak. Some rows mark clone size as missing; the rest say once, few, many or name a class of expanded clone.

>.|.|TRBV7-9|TRBJ1-2
TGTGCCAGCAGCTTAGGTCCGAGTTACACCTTC
CASSLGPSYTF
>.|.|TRBV7-2|TRBJ1-1
TGTGCCAGCAGCTTATGGACTATGAACACTGAAGCTTTCTTT
CASSLWTMNTEAFF
>TRBD1|few|TRBV5-4|TRBJ2-7
TGTGCCAGCAGCCCCGGGACAGGGACATACGAGCAGTACTTC
CASSPGTGTYEQYF
>TRBD1|few|TRBV29-1|TRBJ2-3
TGCAGCGTTGAAGATCAAGGACAGGGGGCAGATACGCAGTATTTT
CSVEDQGQGADTQYF
>.|few|TRBV13|TRBJ2-3
TGTGCCAGCAGCTGGCTCGGCGAGGGGGAAGATACGCAGTATTTT
CASSWLGEGEDTQYF
>TRBD2|.|TRBV4-3|TRBJ2-2
TGCGCCAGCAGCCAAAGCCTAGCGGGGGGCCACACCGGGGAGCTGTTTTTT
CASSQSLAGGHTGELFF
>.|.|TRBV27|TRBJ2-1
TGTGCCAGCAGTTTATCGTCAGCATACTACAATGAGCAGTTCTTC
CASSLSSAYYNEQFF
>.|.|TRBV9|TRBJ1-1
TGTGCCAGCAGCCCGAGCTCCGACACTGAAGCTTTCTTT
CASSPSSDTEAFF
>.|few|TRBV11-2|TRBJ1-1
TGTGCCAGCAGCCACAAAGGGGGGGGGAACACTGAAGCTTTCTTT
CASSHKGGGNTEAFF
>.|.|TRBV11-3|TRBJ2-1
TGTGCCAGCAGCTTGGAGGACAGAAGCTCCTACAATGAGCAGTTCTTC
CASSLEDRSSYNEQFF
>.|few|TRBV29-1|TRBJ2-7
TGCAGCGTTGAGACGGGTTCCGAGCAGTACTTC
CSVETGSEQYF
>TRBD1|.|TRBV12-5|TRBJ1-6
TGTGCTAGTGGTTTGTTTCGGGACAGTCCGAGTAGCTCCTATAATTCACCCCTCCACTTT
CASGLFRDSPSSSYNSPLHF
>.|.|TRBV11-2|TRBJ2-7
TGTGCCAGCAGAGAGTCGGGGGAGCAGTACTTC
CASRESGEQYF
>.|.|TRBV25-1|TRBJ1-2
TGTGCCACGAAGGGCGACAGCAGCTATGGCTACACCTTC
CATKGDSSYGYTF
>.|.|TRBV6-4|TRBJ1-5
TGTGCCAGCAGTGAATCCCCTAATCAGCCCCAGCATTTT
CASSESPNQPQHF
>.|.|TRBV30|TRBJ1-2
TGTGCCTGGAGCAGGGCCCGCTATGGCTACACCTTC
CAWSRARYGYTF
>.|.|TRBV7-2|TRBJ2-3
TGTGCCAGCAGCTTGGTAACAGGGGATACGCAGTATTTT
CASSLVTGDTQYF
>.|.|TRBV30|TRBJ1-1
TGTGCCTGGAGTACTAACACTGAAGCTTTCTTT
CAWSTNTEAFF
>TRBD1|.|TRBV25-1|TRBJ1-4
TGTGCCAGCAGTGCCGGACAGGGTTATGAAAAACTGTTTTTT
CASSAGQGYEKLFF
>.|.|TRBV10-2|TRBJ1-5
TGCGCCAGCAGTGAGTCGGGCAGGGGCCGCCAGCCCCAGCATTTT
CASSESGRGRQPQHF
>.|.|TRBV27|TRBJ1-1
TGTGCCAGCAGTCCCTTTGACGAGGTGGTGACTGAAGCTTTCTTT
CASSPFDEVVTEAFF
>TRBD2|many|TRBV7-6|TRBJ2-3
TGTGCCAGCAGCTTGGCGCCTAGCGGGGCCACAGATACGCAGTATTTT
CASSLAPSGATDTQYF
>.|.|TRBV7-6|TRBJ2-3
TGTGCCAGCAGCTTATACTTGCAGTCCACAGATACGCAGTATTTT
CASSLYLQSTDTQYF
>TRBD1|.|TRBV13|TRBJ2-2
TGTGCCGGCAGCAAGGGACAGGGACCGAACACCGGGGAGCTGTTTTTT
CAGSKGQGPNTGELFF
>.|few|TRBV28|TRBJ1-6
TGTGCCAGCAGTCACGAAGACATGATTAATTCACCCCTCCACTTT
CASSHEDMINSPLHF
>.|.|TRBV7-2|TRBJ2-1
TGTGCCAGCCGCCCTCCAGGAGGTAATGAGCAGTTCTTC
CASRPPGGNEQFF
>TRBD1|few|TRBV12-5|TRBJ2-4
TGTGCTAGTGGAACATCACAGGGGGAGGACATTCAGTACTTC
CASGTSQGEDIQYF
>TRBD1|.|TRBV2|TRBJ2-7
TGTGCCAGCAGTGAAAGGGGTCAGGGGGCCAACGAGCAGTACTTC
CASSERGQGANEQYF
>TRBD1|few|TRBV29-1|TRBJ1-2
TGCAGCGTTTCATCAGGGGGTGGCTATGGCTACACCTTC
CSVSSGGGYGYTF
>.|.|TRBV29-1|TRBJ1-2
TGCAGCGTTGAGTGGGAAGGCTACACCTTC
CSVEWEGYTF
>TRBD2|.|TRBV7-9|TRBJ2-3
TGTGCCAGCAGCTTAGGTGCTCGGGGACTAGTGAGCACAGATACGCAGTATTTT
CASSLGARGLVSTDTQYF
>.|.|TRBV2|TRBJ2-7
TGTGCCAGCATAACCACCTCCTACGAGCAGTACTTC
CASITTSYEQYF
>.|.|TRBV29-1|TRBJ2-7
TGCAGCGTTTTAGATGGTGCAGGCCGGGAGCAGTACTTC
CSVLDGAGREQYF
>TRBD2|.|TRBV27|TRBJ2-7
TGTGCCAGCAGTCCCCGGACGTCCGGGGGGGAGCAGTACTTC
CASSPRTSGGEQYF
>TRBD2|few|TRBV7-6|TRBJ2-1
TGTGCCAGCAGCTTACTGACTAGCGGGGAAAGGTACAATGAGCAGTTCTTC
CASSLLTSGERYNEQFF
>TRBD1|.|TRBV7-6|TRBJ1-2
TGTGCCAGCAGCTTAAGGTCGGACAGGAGTAACTATGGCTACACCTTC
CASSLRSDRSNYGYTF
>.|once|TRBV10-2|TRBJ1-2
TGCGCCAGCAGTGCCGGCGCTAACTATGGCTACACCTTC
CASSAGANYGYTF
>.|few|TRBV4-3|TRBJ2-1
TGCGCCAGCAGCCAAGATGTACCGGGTCGGAATGAGCAGTTCTTC
CASSQDVPGRNEQFF
>.|few|TRBV19|TRBJ1-3
TGTGCCAGTAGTATTGACATCGGCGATGGAAACACCATATATTTT
CASSIDIGDGNTIYF
>TRBD2|.|TRBV27|TRBJ2-1
TGTGCCAGCCAAGCGGGGGCGTCCTACAATGAGCAGTTCTTC
CASQAGASYNEQFF
>.|.|TRBV4-2|TRBJ1-1
TGTGCCAGCAGCCAAGATGGGGGGGGGAACACTGAAGCTTTCTTT
CASSQDGGGNTEAFF
>.|.|TRBV27|TRBJ2-3
TGTGCCAGCAGTCCCGCCGTGTCCGGAGATACGCAGTATTTT
CASSPAVSGDTQYF
>.|.|TRBV7-8|TRBJ1-1
TGTGCCAGCAGCGTCCCCGGGGGGTCGGCTGAAGCTTTCTTT
CASSVPGGSAEAFF
>.|.|TRBV10-2|TRBJ1-2
TGCGCCAGCAGTGTTGAGTGGCGGGGGATCTACACCTTC
CASSVEWRGIYTF
>.|.|TRBV10-3|TRBJ2-3
TGTGCCATCAGTTCGGGGGCGGGAGATACGCAGTATTTT
CAISSGAGDTQYF
>.|.|TRBV4-1|TRBJ2-7
TGCGCCAGCAGCCCGACGCCGACAGAGAGCTCCTACGAGCAGTACTTC
CASSPTPTESSYEQYF
>.|.|TRBV14|TRBJ2-7
TGTGCCAGCAGCCAAGATCTGCGCTACGAGCAGTACTTC
CASSQDLRYEQYF
>.|.|TRBV4-3|TRBJ2-7
TGCGCCAGCAGCCAAGACTCGGGGGACTACGAGCAGTACTTC
CASSQDSGDYEQYF
>.|few|TRBV13|TRBJ1-2
TGTGCCAGCAGCGCCCGACGGGCGGACTATGGCTACACCTTC
CASSARRADYGYTF
>.|few|TRBV30|TRBJ1-1
TGTGCCTGGACCGGGGGGAACACTGAAGCTTTCTTT
CAWTGGNTEAFF
>.|once|TRBV12-5|TRBJ2-3
TGTGCTAGCGGTTTGCCACATGGAGCTGATACGCAGTATTTT
CASGLPHGADTQYF
>.|.|TRBV7-3|TRBJ2-3
TGTGCCAGCAGCTTAGGTTCAGGGCCCACAGATACGCAGTATTTT
CASSLGSGPTDTQYF